This entry concerns a single T cell receptor beta chain. What it binds is not known. These data belong to a study of T cell repertoires in cytomegalovirus infection. Study background: Recently identified HLA-C-restricted CMV epitopes were among the peptides used. An indication of both CMV infection and matching HLA type came from public TCR beta signatures.

The CDR3 totals 15 residues. CDR1 and CDR2 from the germline V gene are SGDLS and YYNGEE. V shed 0 bases, J shed 2 bases, and the junction held 1 base outside the gene matches. Study-wide results and caveats: Clonotypes of TCR beta that were HLA-C-restricted and CMV-specific dominated the ex vivo response.

TCRdb ran MiXCR on the reads and lists one entry per CDR3 protein. Here the sample spans about 150,000 distinct CDR3 sequences, roughly 32% being singletons. The J gene is TRBJ2-7, the V gene TRBV9; TRBD2 matches at 11 bases. The sequencing used CD8+ T cells from cultured PBMCs, collected from culture after CMV antigen stimulation. This clonotype originated in a human donor in good health (CMV status not recorded). Some clones in this sample may be carry-over from other donors' samples. The CDR3 nucleotides are TGTGCCAGCAGCGTAGAGGGACTAGCGGCCTACGAGCAGTACTTC. Its protein is CASSVEGLAAYEQYF. Complete variable domain (other parts from reference TRBV9 and TRBJ2-7): DSGVTQTPKHLITATGQRVTLRCSPRSGDLSVYWYQQSLDQGLQFLIQYYNGEERAKGNILERFSAQQFPDLHSELNLSSLELGDSALYFCASSVEGLAAYEQYFGPGTRLTVT.